A selection of T cell receptor beta chains follows, all from one sample in a study of identical twins. TCRdb recomputed calls from the 5' RACE reads with MiXCR, one row per CDR3 protein. Of 500,000 to 700,000 distinct CDR3 sequences listed, about 7.6% are singletons. These data were also filed under a second study, of yellow fever vaccine responses in identical twins.

Sequencing used PBMCs. These receptors originate from a woman younger than 30 in good health. CDR3s include the opening cysteine and the closing phenylalanine or tryptophan. D genes are given only for firm matches. Expanded clones are given a class, and other clones once, few, many or no size at all.

d_gene: NA; abundance: many; j_gene: TRBJ1-4; v_gene: TRBV6-1; CDR3aa: CASRRGGPNEKLFF; CDR3nt: TGTGCCAGCCGTCGTGGAGGGCCTAATGAAAAACTGTTTTTT
d_gene: TRBD1; abundance: NA; j_gene: TRBJ2-3; v_gene: TRBV10-2; CDR3aa: CASSERTGGDTQYF; CDR3nt: TGCGCCAGCAGTGAAAGGACAGGGGGCGATACGCAGTATTTT
d_gene: NA; abundance: few; j_gene: TRBJ2-5; v_gene: TRBV25-1; CDR3aa: CASSESGVLQETQYF; CDR3nt: TGTGCCAGCAGTGAATCTGGGGTACTCCAAGAGACCCAGTACTTC
d_gene: TRBD2; abundance: many; j_gene: TRBJ2-1; v_gene: TRBV12-3/TRBV12-4; CDR3aa: CASSLATTSGVNEQFF; CDR3nt: TGTGCCAGCAGTTTAGCGACGACTAGCGGGGTCAATGAGCAGTTCTTC
d_gene: NA; abundance: NA; j_gene: TRBJ2-1; v_gene: TRBV3-1; CDR3aa: CASTKSAPFTGPIWDEQFF; CDR3nt: TGTGCCAGCACCAAATCAGCCCCTTTTACGGGGCCGATCTGGGATGAGCAGTTCTTC
d_gene: TRBD1; abundance: few; j_gene: TRBJ2-3; v_gene: TRBV10-2; CDR3aa: CASSGPGTGVSDTQYF; CDR3nt: TGCGCCAGCAGTGGCCCCGGGACAGGGGTTTCAGATACGCAGTATTTT
d_gene: TRBD2; abundance: many; j_gene: TRBJ2-5; v_gene: TRBV28; CDR3aa: CASSIGLAGGETQYF; CDR3nt: TGTGCCAGCAGTATCGGACTAGCGGGCGGGGAGACCCAGTACTTC
d_gene: TRBD1; abundance: many; j_gene: TRBJ1-2; v_gene: TRBV6-5; CDR3aa: CASSYTEEGAANYGYTF; CDR3nt: TGTGCCAGCAGTTACACCGAAGAGGGGGCCGCTAACTATGGCTACACCTTC
d_gene: NA; abundance: NA; j_gene: TRBJ2-2; v_gene: TRBV4-1; CDR3aa: CASSQEVVSGELFF; CDR3nt: TGCGCCAGCAGCCAAGAAGTCGTCTCCGGGGAGCTGTTTTTT
d_gene: NA; abundance: many; j_gene: TRBJ2-2; v_gene: TRBV29-1; CDR3aa: CSVSLTSNTGELFF; CDR3nt: TGCAGCGTCAGCCTGACTTCGAACACCGGGGAGCTGTTTTTT
d_gene: NA; abundance: many; j_gene: TRBJ2-5; v_gene: TRBV20-1; CDR3aa: CSARHGDQETQYF; CDR3nt: TGCAGTGCTAGGCACGGAGACCAAGAGACCCAGTACTTC
d_gene: NA; abundance: few; j_gene: TRBJ1-3; v_gene: TRBV15; CDR3aa: CATSASGGNTIYF; CDR3nt: TGTGCCACCAGCGCAAGTGGGGGCAACACCATATATTTT
d_gene: NA; abundance: few; j_gene: TRBJ2-1; v_gene: TRBV13; CDR3aa: CASSLVGIRDLSYNEQFF; CDR3nt: TGTGCCAGCAGCTTAGTTGGGATTCGGGACCTCTCCTACAATGAGCAGTTCTTC
d_gene: NA; abundance: many; j_gene: TRBJ2-7; v_gene: TRBV11-2; CDR3aa: CASNPTPLLSHEQYF; CDR3nt: TGTGCCAGCAATCCGACGCCCCTGCTTTCTCACGAGCAGTACTTC
d_gene: NA; abundance: NA; j_gene: TRBJ2-3; v_gene: TRBV5-6; CDR3aa: CASSLYSSAGPDTQYF; CDR3nt: TGTGCCAGCAGCTTGTATTCTTCTGCGGGGCCAGATACGCAGTATTTT
d_gene: NA; abundance: few; j_gene: TRBJ2-1; v_gene: TRBV12-3/TRBV12-4; CDR3aa: CASSLGFANEQFF; CDR3nt: TGTGCCAGCAGTCTTGGGTTTGCGAATGAGCAGTTCTTC
d_gene: NA; abundance: many; j_gene: TRBJ2-3; v_gene: TRBV2; CDR3aa: CASSVRFPSTDTQYF; CDR3nt: TGTGCCAGCAGTGTCCGTTTTCCTAGCACAGATACGCAGTATTTT
d_gene: TRBD2; abundance: once; j_gene: TRBJ2-5; v_gene: TRBV9; CDR3aa: CASSVASGTDSIQGTQYF; CDR3nt: TGTGCCAGCAGCGTAGCTAGCGGGACGGACTCCATCCAAGGGACCCAGTACTTC
d_gene: NA; abundance: many; j_gene: TRBJ2-5; v_gene: TRBV24-1; CDR3aa: CATSEAAQETQYF; CDR3nt: TGTGCCACCAGTGAAGCAGCCCAAGAGACCCAGTACTTC
d_gene: NA; abundance: NA; j_gene: TRBJ1-4; v_gene: TRBV18; CDR3aa: CASSRTNHEKLFF; CDR3nt: TGTGCCAGCTCACGGACAAACCATGAAAAACTGTTTTTT
d_gene: NA; abundance: few; j_gene: TRBJ1-1; v_gene: TRBV7-8; CDR3aa: CASSPNRGVSEGTEAFF; CDR3nt: TGTGCCAGCAGCCCGAACCGGGGGGTAAGCGAGGGCACTGAAGCTTTCTTT
d_gene: NA; abundance: once; j_gene: TRBJ2-6; v_gene: TRBV7-6; CDR3aa: CASSSEMGQAGANVLTF; CDR3nt: TGTGCCAGCAGCTCCGAAATGGGACAAGCTGGGGCCAACGTCCTGACTTTC
d_gene: TRBD2; abundance: many; j_gene: TRBJ2-1; v_gene: TRBV5-6; CDR3aa: CASSMRGGYNEQFF; CDR3nt: TGTGCCAGCAGTATGCGGGGGGGATACAATGAGCAGTTCTTC
d_gene: NA; abundance: NA; j_gene: TRBJ1-1; v_gene: TRBV6-1; CDR3aa: CASGAGWEAFF; CDR3nt: TGTGCCAGCGGGGCTGGGTGGGAAGCTTTCTTT
d_gene: TRBD2; abundance: many; j_gene: TRBJ2-3; v_gene: TRBV20-1; CDR3aa: CSATRGPNPGLAGTTDTQYF; CDR3nt: TGCAGTGCTACTCGAGGTCCAAATCCGGGACTAGCGGGAACCACAGATACGCAGTATTTT
d_gene: TRBD1; abundance: few; j_gene: TRBJ2-1; v_gene: TRBV28; CDR3aa: CASSLLGQVRNNEQFF; CDR3nt: TGTGCCAGCAGTTTATTGGGACAGGTACGGAACAATGAGCAGTTCTTC
d_gene: NA; abundance: NA; j_gene: TRBJ2-7; v_gene: TRBV12-3/TRBV12-4; CDR3aa: CASGSREAYEQYF; CDR3nt: TGTGCCAGCGGCTCCAGGGAGGCCTACGAGCAGTACTTC
d_gene: TRBD2; abundance: NA; j_gene: TRBJ2-3; v_gene: TRBV15; CDR3aa: CATSVRLAGGLDTQYF; CDR3nt: TGTGCCACCAGCGTAAGACTAGCGGGGGGGCTAGATACGCAGTATTTT
d_gene: TRBD2; abundance: NA; j_gene: TRBJ2-7; v_gene: TRBV27; CDR3aa: CASSFPIAGGYEQYF; CDR3nt: TGTGCCAGCAGTTTTCCTATAGCGGGAGGGTACGAGCAGTACTTC
d_gene: NA; abundance: few; j_gene: TRBJ2-7; v_gene: TRBV7-2; CDR3aa: CASSFMAGQTYEQYF; CDR3nt: TGTGCCAGCAGCTTCATGGCTGGACAAACCTACGAGCAGTACTTC
d_gene: TRBD1; abundance: many; j_gene: TRBJ2-1; v_gene: TRBV5-1; CDR3aa: CASSPPGQGARNEQFF; CDR3nt: TGCGCCAGCAGCCCTCCAGGACAGGGGGCGCGGAATGAGCAGTTCTTC
d_gene: NA; abundance: many; j_gene: TRBJ2-2; v_gene: TRBV7-9; CDR3aa: CASSLVGGMNTGELFF; CDR3nt: TGTGCCAGCAGCTTAGTAGGGGGAATGAACACCGGGGAGCTGTTTTTT
d_gene: NA; abundance: NA; j_gene: TRBJ2-2; v_gene: TRBV12-3/TRBV12-4; CDR3aa: CASRRGRANTGELFF; CDR3nt: TGTGCCAGCAGACGGGGACGGGCGAACACCGGGGAGCTGTTTTTT
d_gene: NA; abundance: few; j_gene: TRBJ1-1; v_gene: TRBV28; CDR3aa: CASSITGRSTEAFF; CDR3nt: TGTGCCAGCAGCATAACAGGCCGGAGCACTGAAGCTTTCTTT
d_gene: TRBD1; abundance: few; j_gene: TRBJ2-3; v_gene: TRBV5-1; CDR3aa: CASSERTGLDTQYF; CDR3nt: TGCGCCAGCAGCGAGAGGACAGGGCTGGATACGCAGTATTTT
d_gene: NA; abundance: many; j_gene: TRBJ2-1; v_gene: TRBV11-3; CDR3aa: CASKVDSYNEQFF; CDR3nt: TGTGCCAGCAAGGTAGACTCCTACAATGAGCAGTTCTTC
d_gene: NA; abundance: NA; j_gene: TRBJ1-1; v_gene: TRBV20-1; CDR3aa: CSATPGQRNTEAFF; CDR3nt: TGCAGTGCTACACCCGGACAGCGTAACACTGAAGCTTTCTTT
d_gene: TRBD1; abundance: NA; j_gene: TRBJ1-2; v_gene: TRBV27; CDR3aa: CASSPQTGGGYTF; CDR3nt: TGTGCCAGCAGTCCCCAGACAGGGGGTGGCTACACCTTC
d_gene: NA; abundance: NA; j_gene: TRBJ1-4; v_gene: TRBV10-3; CDR3aa: CAISEGRGQEKLFF; CDR3nt: TGTGCCATCAGTGAGGGCAGGGGCCAAGAAAAACTGTTTTTT
d_gene: TRBD1; abundance: many; j_gene: TRBJ1-4; v_gene: TRBV10-2; CDR3aa: CASRSGQANEKLFF; CDR3nt: TGCGCCAGCAGATCGGGACAGGCTAATGAAAAACTGTTTTTT
d_gene: TRBD2; abundance: few; j_gene: TRBJ2-1; v_gene: TRBV6-1; CDR3aa: CASSVSLAGGYNEQFF; CDR3nt: TGTGCCAGCAGTGTGTCACTAGCGGGAGGGTACAATGAGCAGTTCTTC
d_gene: NA; abundance: NA; j_gene: TRBJ2-3; v_gene: TRBV6-5; CDR3aa: CASSYTLAGTPADTDTQYF; CDR3nt: TGTGCCAGCAGTTACACCCTCGCCGGGACCCCGGCAGACACAGATACGCAGTATTTT
d_gene: TRBD1; abundance: NA; j_gene: TRBJ2-3; v_gene: TRBV7-9; CDR3aa: CASSAIDRGQAQYF; CDR3nt: TGTGCCAGCAGCGCCATAGACAGGGGGCAAGCACAGTATTTT
d_gene: NA; abundance: NA; j_gene: TRBJ1-5; v_gene: TRBV20-1; CDR3aa: CSAREPPGDNQPQHF; CDR3nt: TGCAGTGCTAGAGAGCCCCCAGGGGATAATCAGCCCCAGCATTTT
d_gene: NA; abundance: NA; j_gene: TRBJ2-1; v_gene: TRBV29-1; CDR3aa: CSLILRPSYNEQFF; CDR3nt: TGCAGCCTCATCCTACGACCCTCCTACAATGAGCAGTTCTTC
d_gene: TRBD2; abundance: many; j_gene: TRBJ2-5; v_gene: TRBV7-8; CDR3aa: CASSLSSGIETQYF; CDR3nt: TGTGCCAGCAGCCTATCCAGCGGGATAGAGACCCAGTACTTC
d_gene: TRBD1; abundance: few; j_gene: TRBJ2-6; v_gene: TRBV20-1; CDR3aa: CSATGQGAGANVLTF; CDR3nt: TGCAGTGCTACGGGACAGGGGGCCGGGGCCAACGTCCTGACTTTC
d_gene: NA; abundance: NA; j_gene: TRBJ2-5; v_gene: TRBV28; CDR3aa: CASSLGTYGPPWEETQYF; CDR3nt: TGTGCCAGCAGTTTGGGGACGTACGGACCCCCCTGGGAAGAGACCCAGTACTTC
d_gene: TRBD1; abundance: many; j_gene: TRBJ1-3; v_gene: TRBV4-1; CDR3aa: CASSQAADRVVVRNTIYF; CDR3nt: TGCGCCAGCAGCCAAGCCGCGGACAGGGTAGTTGTGCGGAACACCATATATTTT
d_gene: NA; abundance: many; j_gene: TRBJ1-5; v_gene: TRBV6-1; CDR3aa: CASGAIYSNQPQHF; CDR3nt: TGTGCCAGCGGGGCAATCTATAGCAATCAGCCCCAGCATTTT
d_gene: NA; abundance: many; j_gene: TRBJ2-3; v_gene: TRBV18; CDR3aa: CASSSNQGNTDTQYF; CDR3nt: TGTGCCAGCTCCTCCAACCAGGGGAACACAGATACGCAGTATTTT
d_gene: NA; abundance: few; j_gene: TRBJ1-5; v_gene: TRBV5-5; CDR3aa: CASSLEDSLNQPQHF; CDR3nt: TGTGCCAGCAGCTTGGAGGACAGCCTAAATCAGCCCCAGCATTTT
d_gene: NA; abundance: NA; j_gene: TRBJ2-1; v_gene: TRBV4-1; CDR3aa: CASSQEWPQQYNEQFF; CDR3nt: TGCGCCAGCAGCCAAGAATGGCCACAGCAGTACAATGAGCAGTTCTTC
d_gene: TRBD1; abundance: few; j_gene: TRBJ2-6; v_gene: TRBV27; CDR3aa: CASRPGTGGNGANVLTF; CDR3nt: TGTGCCAGCAGGCCCGGGACAGGGGGTAATGGGGCCAACGTCCTGACTTTC
d_gene: NA; abundance: few; j_gene: TRBJ2-6; v_gene: TRBV4-1; CDR3aa: CASSQDPGGRKTRSGANVLTF; CDR3nt: TGCGCCAGCAGCCAAGATCCCGGGGGTCGTAAAACCCGCTCTGGGGCCAACGTCCTGACTTTC
d_gene: TRBD2; abundance: few; j_gene: TRBJ2-1; v_gene: TRBV20-1; CDR3aa: CSARALAGGPGNEQFF; CDR3nt: TGCAGTGCTAGAGCGCTAGCGGGAGGGCCCGGCAATGAGCAGTTCTTC
d_gene: NA; abundance: NA; j_gene: TRBJ1-4; v_gene: TRBV29-1; CDR3aa: CSVCENPNEKLFF; CDR3nt: TGCAGCGTTTGTGAAAACCCTAATGAAAAACTGTTTTTT